Below, 15 T cell receptor beta chains from the same sample are listed, as sequenced in a study of T cell changes during pregnancy in multiple sclerosis (dated by TCRdb to about 2019). Receptors were amplified or captured by the immunoSEQ multiplex PCR assay. TCRdb stores this immuneACCESS table with in-frame sequences only. Part of the clones is absent; in the studies checked, under half of the shortfall reflects unresolved V genes, and no reason is known for the rest. The sample profile shows around 42,000 clones; around 92% of them were found once. Around 0.5% of the sample rests with the top ten. Sequencing used CD4+ T cells from peripheral blood mononuclear cells, obtained in the second trimester of pregnancy. These receptors were taken from a female donor in good health, enrolled as a control in a pregnancy study.

The chain recombines TRBV28 with TRBJ1-5, with 7 bases that match TRBD1. V trimming: 2 bases; J trimming: 7 bases; junction bases outside the gene matches: 8. CDR3 length equals 15 residues. Germline V gene lookup returns CDR1 MDHEN and CDR2 SYDVKM. The CDR3 coding sequence is TGTGCCAGCAGTTTACTTTCAGGGGGGAAGCAGCCCCAGCATTTT. Translated, it gives CASSLLSGGKQPQHF.

The gene calls are TRBV27 and TRBJ2-3; D is undetermined. The germline CDR1 and CDR2 sequences are MNHEY and SMNVEV (reference sequence). The CDR3 has 11 residues. Trimming took off 3 bases at V and 6 bases at J, with 4 bases between the two ends. CDR3 protein: CASSFFDTQYF. The CDR3 region has the DNA TGTGCCAGCAGTTTCTTTGATACGCAGTATTTT.

The rearrangement links TRBV19 to TRBJ1-1; tentative D call: TRBD1 (6 bases). The ends were cut back, 6 bases at V and 7 bases at J, with 15 bases in the middle. This CDR3 is built from 13 residues. Germline V lookup: CDR1 LNHDA, CDR2 SQIVND (reference sequence). Here the CDR3 DNA reads TGTGCCAGTAGGGGACACCCTTTAGGTGAAGCTTTCTTT. The encoded protein is CASRGHPLGEAFF.

The chain recombines TRBV30 with TRBJ2-2; 13 bases agree with TRBD2. The V and J ends lost 3 bases and 7 bases, in that order; junction bases with no gene match: 2. Germline-derived CDR1 and CDR2 are GTSNPN and SVGIG (reference sequence). The CDR3 runs 14 residues. This chain's CDR3 is CAWRGTSGIGELFF. The DNA for the CDR3 is TGTGCCTGGAGGGGGACTAGCGGGATCGGGGAGCTGTTTTTT.

This chain joins TRBV6-6 and TRBJ2-3; D unclear. The CDR3 has 14 residues. From germline, CDR1 is MNHNY and CDR2 SVGAGI (reference sequence). The V end lost 0 bases, the J end lost 2 bases, and 6 bases lay between the germline ends. The CDR3 sequence is CASSYSTNTDTQYF. CDR3 coding DNA: TGTGCCAGCAGTTACTCCACTAACACAGATACGCAGTATTTT.

The chain combines TRBV28 with TRBJ2-2, with 12 bases lining up with TRBD1. In germline, CDR1 is MDHEN, CDR2 SYDVKM. The CDR3 extends over 16 amino acids. V lost 6 bases, J lost 7 bases, and 9 bases stayed unmatched. For the CDR3, the DNA is TGTGCCAGCAGCTCCACCGGGACAGGGGGCGGCGGGGAGCTGTTTTTT. Residues: CASSSTGTGGGGELFF.

This chain connects TRBV18 to TRBJ1-6, with D possibly being TRBD1 (5 bases). The CDR3 length is 14 residues. Germline CDR1 KGHSH, CDR2 LQKENI. The V end lost 3 bases, the J end lost 10 bases, and 13 bases lay between the germline ends. The CDR3 nucleotides read TGTGCCAGCTCACCGGCAGGGTCAGAGTCACCCCTCCACTTT. Translation gives CASSPAGSESPLHF.

V is TRBV6-6 and J is TRBJ1-4; 7 bases agree with TRBD1. The CDR3 covers 16 residues. Trimming at V came to 6 bases and at J to 0 bases, leaving 7 bases not matched to a gene. Germline V gene sequence: CDR1 MNHNY, CDR2 SVGAGI (reference sequence). CDR3 bases: TGTGCCAGCAGGACAGGGAGTAAGGCAACTAATGAAAAACTGTTTTTT. Protein product: CASRTGSKATNEKLFF.

This clone was counted once. V and J are TRBV30 and TRBJ1-4; TRBD1 aligns across 10 bases. Trimming at V came to 0 bases and at J to 4 bases, leaving 8 bases not matched to a gene. The CDR3 extends over 17 amino acids. Germline lookup yields CDR1 GTSNPN and CDR2 SVGIG (reference sequence). DNA of the CDR3: TGTGCCTGGAGTGTAAAGAGACAGGGGGCTCGTAATGAAAAACTGTTTTTT. Protein: CAWSVKRQGARNEKLFF.

The chain joins TRBV6-5 to TRBJ2-2, with D perhaps TRBD1 (5 bases). V lost 2 bases and J 0 bases, leaving 10 bases between the germline ends. The germline gives CDR1 MNHEY, CDR2 SVGAGI. The CDR3 runs to 16 residues. CDR3 DNA: TGTGCCAGCAGTTACGGGGCAGCCCCGAACACCGGGGAGCTGTTTTTT. Its translation: CASSYGAAPNTGELFF.

Remarks on this clone: This sample also contains other DNA sequences that code for the same CDR3. V gene TRBV10-3 combines with J gene TRBJ2-7; 10 bases align to TRBD2. The CDR3 consists of 13 residues. Per the germline V gene, CDR1 is ENHRY and CDR2 is SYGVKD. V gave up 6 bases and J gave up 4 bases; unmatched junction bases: 3. This CDR3 is CAIRGLADYEQYF. Written as DNA, the CDR3 is TGTGCCATCAGAGGACTAGCGGATTACGAGCAGTACTTC.

The CDR3: CATSRDRGTDYEQYF. The CDR3 nucleotides are TGTGCCACCAGCAGAGATCGGGGGACGGACTACGAGCAGTACTTC. The chain couples TRBV15 to TRBJ2-7; D is perhaps TRBD2 (6 bases). The CDR3 consists of 15 residues. Trimming stripped 0 bases from V and 3 bases from J, with 12 bases between. Germline loops: CDR1 LNHNV, CDR2 YYDKDF (reference sequence).

The chain employs TRBV19 and TRBJ2-1, with a weak D call TRBD1 (6 bases). Per germline, CDR1 LNHDA and CDR2 SQIVND (reference sequence). V was pared by 3 bases and J by 9 bases, with 21 bases between. The CDR3 runs 16 residues. The DNA for the CDR3 is TGTGCCAGTAGTATCCAGGGGACCCCCCCCACAACTGAGCAGTTCTTC. Translated, it gives CASSIQGTPPTTEQFF.

This chain joins TRBV2 and TRBJ2-1; TRBD2 matches at 14 bases. V was pared by 6 bases and J by 2 bases, with 3 bases of the junction left unmatched. The CDR3 spans 16 residues. Germline assignment: CDR1 SNHLY and CDR2 FYNNEI. The DNA of the CDR3 is TGTGCCAGCAGGCTGACTAGCGGGAGGGCCTACAATGAGCAGTTCTTC. Translated: CASRLTSGRAYNEQFF.

The chain has TRBV19 and TRBJ1-2, with 8 bases fitting TRBD1. The germline gives CDR1 LNHDA, CDR2 SQIVND (reference sequence). Trimming at V came to 5 bases and at J to 1 base, leaving 6 bases not matched to a gene. CDR3 length equals 15 residues. CDR3 DNA sequence: TGTGCCAGTAGTTCGACAGGGGTCGGTAACTATGGCTACACCTTC. It specifies CASSSTGVGNYGYTF.